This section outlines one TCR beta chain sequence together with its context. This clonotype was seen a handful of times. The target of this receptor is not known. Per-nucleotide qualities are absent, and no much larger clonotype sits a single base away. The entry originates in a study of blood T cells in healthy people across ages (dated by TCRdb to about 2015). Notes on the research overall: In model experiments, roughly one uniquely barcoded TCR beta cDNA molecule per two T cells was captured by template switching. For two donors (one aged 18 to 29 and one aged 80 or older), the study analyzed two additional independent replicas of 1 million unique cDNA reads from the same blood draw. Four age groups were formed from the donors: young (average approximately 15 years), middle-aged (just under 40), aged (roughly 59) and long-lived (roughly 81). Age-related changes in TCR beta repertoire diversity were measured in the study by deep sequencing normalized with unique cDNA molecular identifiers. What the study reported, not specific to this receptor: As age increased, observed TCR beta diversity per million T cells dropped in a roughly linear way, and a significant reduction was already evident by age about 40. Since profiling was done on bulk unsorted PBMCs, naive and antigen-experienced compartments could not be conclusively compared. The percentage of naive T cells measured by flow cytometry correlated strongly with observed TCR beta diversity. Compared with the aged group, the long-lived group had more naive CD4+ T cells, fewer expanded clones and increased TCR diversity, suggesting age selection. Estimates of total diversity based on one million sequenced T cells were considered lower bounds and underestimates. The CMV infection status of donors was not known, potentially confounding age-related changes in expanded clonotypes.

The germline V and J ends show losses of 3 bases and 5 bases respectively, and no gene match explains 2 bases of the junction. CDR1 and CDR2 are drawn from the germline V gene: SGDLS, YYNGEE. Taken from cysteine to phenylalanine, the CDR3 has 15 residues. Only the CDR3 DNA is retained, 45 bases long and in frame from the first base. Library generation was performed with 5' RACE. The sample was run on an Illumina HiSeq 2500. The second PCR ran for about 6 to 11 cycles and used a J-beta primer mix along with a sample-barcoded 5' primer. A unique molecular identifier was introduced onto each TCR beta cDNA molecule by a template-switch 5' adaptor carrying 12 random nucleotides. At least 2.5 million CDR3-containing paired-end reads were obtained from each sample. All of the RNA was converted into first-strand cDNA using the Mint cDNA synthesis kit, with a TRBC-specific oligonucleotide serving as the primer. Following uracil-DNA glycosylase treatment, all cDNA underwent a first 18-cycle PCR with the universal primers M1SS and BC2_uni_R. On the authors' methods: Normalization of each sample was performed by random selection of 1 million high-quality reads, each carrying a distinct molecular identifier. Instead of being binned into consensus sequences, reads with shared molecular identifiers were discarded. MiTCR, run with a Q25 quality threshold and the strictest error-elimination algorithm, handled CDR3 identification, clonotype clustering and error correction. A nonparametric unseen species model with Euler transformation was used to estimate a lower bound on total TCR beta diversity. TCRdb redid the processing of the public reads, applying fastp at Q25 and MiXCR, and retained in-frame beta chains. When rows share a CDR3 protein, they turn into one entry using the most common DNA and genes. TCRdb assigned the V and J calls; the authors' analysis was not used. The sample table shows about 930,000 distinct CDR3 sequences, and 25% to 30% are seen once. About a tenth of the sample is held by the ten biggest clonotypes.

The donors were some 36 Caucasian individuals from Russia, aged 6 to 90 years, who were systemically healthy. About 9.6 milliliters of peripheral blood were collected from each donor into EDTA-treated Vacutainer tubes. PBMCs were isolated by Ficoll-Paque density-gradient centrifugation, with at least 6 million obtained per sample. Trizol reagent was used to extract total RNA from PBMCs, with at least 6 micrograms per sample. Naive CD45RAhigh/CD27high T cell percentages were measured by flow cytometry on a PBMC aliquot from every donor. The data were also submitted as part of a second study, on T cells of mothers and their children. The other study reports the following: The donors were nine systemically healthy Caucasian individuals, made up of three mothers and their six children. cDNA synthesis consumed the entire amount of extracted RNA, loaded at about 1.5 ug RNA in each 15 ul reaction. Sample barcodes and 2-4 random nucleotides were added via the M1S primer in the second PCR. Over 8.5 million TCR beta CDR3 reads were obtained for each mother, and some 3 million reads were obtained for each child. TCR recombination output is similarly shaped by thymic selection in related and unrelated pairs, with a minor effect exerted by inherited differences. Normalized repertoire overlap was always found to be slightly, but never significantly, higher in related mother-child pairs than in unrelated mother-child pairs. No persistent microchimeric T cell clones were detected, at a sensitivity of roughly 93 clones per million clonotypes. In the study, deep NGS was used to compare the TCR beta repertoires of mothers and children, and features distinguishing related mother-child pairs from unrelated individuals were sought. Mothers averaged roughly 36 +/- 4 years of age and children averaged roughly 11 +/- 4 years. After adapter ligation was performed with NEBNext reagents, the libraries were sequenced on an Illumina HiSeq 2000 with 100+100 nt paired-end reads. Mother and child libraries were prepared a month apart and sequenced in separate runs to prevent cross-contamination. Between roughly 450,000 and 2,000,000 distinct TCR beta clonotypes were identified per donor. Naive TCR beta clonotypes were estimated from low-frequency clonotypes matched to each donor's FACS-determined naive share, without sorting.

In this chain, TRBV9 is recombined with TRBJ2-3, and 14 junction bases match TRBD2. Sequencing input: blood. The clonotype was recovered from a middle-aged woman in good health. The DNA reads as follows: TGTGCCAGCAGCGGAGGACTAGCGGGGGGAGATACGCAGTATTTT. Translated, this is CASSGGLAGGDTQYF.